This is a list of T cell receptor beta chains from one sample in a study of graft-versus-host responses after intestinal transplantation. TCRdb's copy holds only in-frame clones and misses some; the assay was immunoSEQ multiplex PCR. Of some 8,000 clones in the sample, over 95% were seen once. This specimen consisted of PBMCs, obtained 23 days after intestinal transplant. Every receptor here comes from a human patient who received an intestinal transplant, so some T cells may come from the graft donor. Each CDR3 is given with its conserved first and last residue. The D gene is left open where the match is weak. Rows give clone size only sometimes, using once, few, many, or a class for an expanded clone.

TRBV6-5	TRBJ1-2	-	-	TGTGCCAGCAGTTACTTTCCAGGGCCCAACTATGGCTACACCTTC	CASSYFPGPNYGYTF
TRBV7-2	TRBJ1-6	-	-	TGTGCCAGCAGCTCAATGGACCTCTTGTTCCACTTT	CASSSMDLLFHF
TRBV14	TRBJ2-7	-	-	TGTGCCAGCAGTCGGACGGCCCAGCAGTACTTC	CASSRTAQQYF
TRBV6-6	TRBJ1-2	TRBD1	once	TGTGCCAGCAGTTTTAACCGGGACAGAGACTATGGCTACACCTTC	CASSFNRDRDYGYTF
TRBV29-1	TRBJ2-7	-	-	TGCAGCGTTGACAGTAGGGGCCACGAGCAGTACTTC	CSVDSRGHEQYF
TRBV11-3	TRBJ2-7	TRBD1	-	TGTGCCAGCAGTGGTTCAGGGGGAGCAGAGCAGTACTTC	CASSGSGGAEQYF
TRBV5-1	TRBJ2-1	-	-	TGCGCCAGCAGCTTGGTAGGGGGAGAGTCTTTCAATGAGCAGTTCTTC	CASSLVGGESFNEQFF
TRBV4-1	TRBJ2-4	-	-	TGCGCCAGCAGCCACTTAGCGTCCATAGCCAAAAACATTCAGTACTTC	CASSHLASIAKNIQYF
TRBV27	TRBJ1-1	-	-	TGTGCCAGCAGTTTCGGGCAGATGAACACTGAAGCTTTCTTT	CASSFGQMNTEAFF
TRBV29-1	TRBJ1-1	-	-	TGCAGCGTTGAGGGGGCTAGAGAGGGGACTGAAGCTTTCTTT	CSVEGAREGTEAFF
TRBV6-1	TRBJ2-3	-	-	TGTGCCAGCAGTGGAGGGTTAGGGGGCACAGATACGCAGTATTTT	CASSGGLGGTDTQYF
TRBV14	TRBJ1-1	-	-	TGTGCCAGCAGCCAACTGACAAAGACTGAAGCTTTCTTT	CASSQLTKTEAFF
TRBV2	TRBJ2-1	-	-	TGTGCCAGCAGTGACTTACAGGGTTACAATGAGCAGTTCTTC	CASSDLQGYNEQFF
TRBV19	TRBJ1-5	-	-	TGTGCCAGTAAAATAAGGGGTCAGCCCCAGCATTTT	CASKIRGQPQHF
TRBV28	TRBJ2-1	-	-	TGTGCCAGCAGTTTATGGAGCTCCTACAATGAGCAGTTCTTC	CASSLWSSYNEQFF
TRBV7-9	TRBJ2-7	TRBD1	-	TGTGCCAGCAGCTTCGACAGGGGCTACGAGCAGTACTTC	CASSFDRGYEQYF
TRBV15	TRBJ2-7	TRBD2	-	TGTGCCACCAGCAGAGATCGGGATCTAGCGGGGGAGTACTTC	CATSRDRDLAGEYF
TRBV28	TRBJ2-3	TRBD2	once	TGTGCCAGCAGCCTAGCGGGAGGGGTTACGCAGTATTTT	CASSLAGGVTQYF
TRBV9	TRBJ1-2	-	-	TGTGCCAGCAGCGTAGAAGGGGGGCCGGTCTATGGCTACACCTTC	CASSVEGGPVYGYTF
TRBV23-1	TRBJ2-5	TRBD1	-	TGCGCCAGCAGTCAATCCCCGCATCCGACAGGGTCGGTAGTTTGTGCCAAACAAGAGACCCAGTACTTC	CASSQSPHPTGSVVCAKQETQYF
TRBV7-6	TRBJ2-5	-	-	TGTGCCAGCAGCGATCCGGGGACGGGGGAAGAGACCCAGTACTTC	CASSDPGTGEETQYF
TRBV14	TRBJ2-7	-	-	TGTGCCAGCAGCCAAGATTTCCCTCCGGACGAGCAGTACTTC	CASSQDFPPDEQYF
TRBV29-1	TRBJ2-3	-	-	TGCAGCGTTAGGACTATCCCAGATACGCAGTATTTT	CSVRTIPDTQYF
TRBV6-5	TRBJ2-7	TRBD2	-	TGTGCCAGCAGTTCTGGGGGGGGAGGGCCGGGCGAGCAGTACTTC	CASSSGGGGPGEQYF
TRBV15	TRBJ2-5	TRBD2	once	TGTGCCACCAGCAGAGTGCGGGAGGGGGTAGAGACCCAGTACTTC	CATSRVREGVETQYF
TRBV10-3	TRBJ2-4	TRBD2	-	TGTGCCATCAGTGAAGAGAGCGGGAGTACGAAAAACATTCAGTACTTC	CAISEESGSTKNIQYF
TRBV28	TRBJ2-7	-	-	TGTGCCACCACGTCCGACAGGCGCCCTTACGAGCAGTACTTC	CATTSDRRPYEQYF
TRBV11-2	TRBJ2-7	-	-	TGTGCCAGCAGCCAGGGGGGAGGGTGGGAGCAGTACTTC	CASSQGGGWEQYF
TRBV2	TRBJ2-7	-	-	TGTGCCAGCAGTGAGATGGGCGTCGAGCAGTACTTC	CASSEMGVEQYF
TRBV25-1	TRBJ2-7	-	-	TGTGCCAGCAAGGGCGTCTCCTACGAGCAGTACTTC	CASKGVSYEQYF
TRBV5-1	TRBJ1-2	TRBD1	-	TGCGCCAGCAGCTGGACAGGAGGGAACTATGGCTACACCTTC	CASSWTGGNYGYTF
TRBV29-1	TRBJ2-7	-	-	TGCAGCGTTGAAGAACGGGGGGCGAGCTCCTACGAGCAGTACTTC	CSVEERGASSYEQYF
TRBV6-6	TRBJ2-1	TRBD2	once	TGTGCCAGCACCTTAGCGGGCGTGCAGTTCTTC	CASTLAGVQFF
TRBV28	TRBJ1-4	TRBD1	-	TGTGCCAGCAGCGAGGGGTGGGGGACAGCAACTAATGAAAAACTGTTTTTT	CASSEGWGTATNEKLFF
TRBV5-6	TRBJ1-2	-	-	TGTGCCAGCAGCTCCTGGGGGACAAACTATGGCTACACCTTC	CASSSWGTNYGYTF
TRBV4-2	TRBJ2-7	TRBD2	once	TGTGCCAGCAGCCAAGAGGGTAGCGGGGGTTCCTACGAGCAGTACTTC	CASSQEGSGGSYEQYF
TRBV10-3	TRBJ2-4	TRBD1	-	TGTGCCAGCAGTTACGCGGGACAGGGAGACATTCAGTACTTC	CASSYAGQGDIQYF